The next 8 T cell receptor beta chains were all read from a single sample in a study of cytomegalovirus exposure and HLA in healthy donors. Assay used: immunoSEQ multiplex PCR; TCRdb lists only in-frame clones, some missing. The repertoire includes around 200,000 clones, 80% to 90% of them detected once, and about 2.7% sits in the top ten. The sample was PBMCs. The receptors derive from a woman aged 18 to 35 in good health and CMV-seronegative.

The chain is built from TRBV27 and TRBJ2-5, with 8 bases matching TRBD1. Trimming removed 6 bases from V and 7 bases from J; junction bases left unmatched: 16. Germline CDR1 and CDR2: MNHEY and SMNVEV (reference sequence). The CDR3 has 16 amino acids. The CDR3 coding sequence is TGTGCCAGCAGCCTTTCAAGGACAGGGTCTGGGGTGACCCAGTACTTC. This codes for CASSLSRTGSGVTQYF.

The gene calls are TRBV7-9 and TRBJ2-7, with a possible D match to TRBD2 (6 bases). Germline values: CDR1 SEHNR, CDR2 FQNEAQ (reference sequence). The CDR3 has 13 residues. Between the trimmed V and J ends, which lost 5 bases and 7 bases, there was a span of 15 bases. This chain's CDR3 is CASSPSGAGEQYF. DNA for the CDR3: TGTGCCAGCAGCCCATCCGGGGCGGGAGAGCAGTACTTC. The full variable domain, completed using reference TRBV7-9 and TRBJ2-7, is DTGVSQNPRHKITKRGQNVTFRCDPISEHNRLYWYRQTLGQGPEFLTYFQNEAQLEKSRLLSDRFSAERPKGSFSTLEIQRTEQGDSAMYLCASSPSGAGEQYFGPGTRLTVT.

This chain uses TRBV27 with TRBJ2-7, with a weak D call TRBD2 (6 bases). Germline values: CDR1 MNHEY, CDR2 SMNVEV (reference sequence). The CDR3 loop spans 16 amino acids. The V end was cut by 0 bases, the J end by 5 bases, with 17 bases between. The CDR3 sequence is CASSLSEGPHLDEQYF. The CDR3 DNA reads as TGTGCCAGCAGTTTATCGGAGGGGCCCCATCTCGACGAGCAGTACTTC.

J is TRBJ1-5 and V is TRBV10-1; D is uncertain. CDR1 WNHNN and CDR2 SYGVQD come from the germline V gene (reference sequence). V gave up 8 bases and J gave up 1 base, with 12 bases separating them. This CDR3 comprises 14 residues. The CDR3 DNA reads TGCGCCAGCCCGATAGATCCCAGCAATCAGCCCCAGCATTTT. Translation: CASPIDPSNQPQHF.

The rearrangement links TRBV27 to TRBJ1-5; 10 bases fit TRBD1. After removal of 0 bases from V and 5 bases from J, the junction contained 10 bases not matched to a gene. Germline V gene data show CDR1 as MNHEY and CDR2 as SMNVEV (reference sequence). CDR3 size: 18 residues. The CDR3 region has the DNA TGTGCCAGCAGTTTATCCCCGATTGCGGGACAGGGGTATCAGCCCCAGCATTTT. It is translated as CASSLSPIAGQGYQPQHF.

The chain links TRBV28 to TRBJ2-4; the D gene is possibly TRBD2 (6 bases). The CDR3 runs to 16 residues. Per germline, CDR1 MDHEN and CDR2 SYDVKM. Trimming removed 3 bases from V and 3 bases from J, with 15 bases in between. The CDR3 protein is CASSFPGVEVKNIQYF. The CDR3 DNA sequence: TGTGCCAGCAGTTTCCCGGGGGTGGAGGTCAAAAACATTCAGTACTTC.

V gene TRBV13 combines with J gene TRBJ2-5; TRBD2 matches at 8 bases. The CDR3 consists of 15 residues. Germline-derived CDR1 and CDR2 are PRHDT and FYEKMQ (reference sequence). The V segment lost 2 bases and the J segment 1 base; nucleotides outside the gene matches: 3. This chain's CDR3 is CASSLWAGGQETQYF. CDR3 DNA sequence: TGTGCCAGCAGCTTATGGGCGGGGGGCCAAGAGACCCAGTACTTC.

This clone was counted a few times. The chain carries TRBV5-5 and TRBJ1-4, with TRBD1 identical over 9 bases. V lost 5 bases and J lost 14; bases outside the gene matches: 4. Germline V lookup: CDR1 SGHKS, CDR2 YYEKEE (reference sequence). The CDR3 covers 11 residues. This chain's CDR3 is CASRSTGGLFF. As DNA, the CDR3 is TGTGCCAGCAGATCTACAGGGGGCCTGTTTTTT.